These T cell receptor beta chains were read from a single sample in a study of blood T cells in healthy people across ages. TCRdb re-analysed the 5' RACE reads in MiXCR, keeping a single row per CDR3 protein. The sample records fewer than 750,000 distinct CDR3 sequences, less than 60% being singletons. Material: blood. All receptors derive from a man older than 75 in good health. Each CDR3 is given with its conserved first and last residue. D genes are given only for firm matches. Part of the rows lack a size; the others show once, few, many or a class for expanded clones.

clone_size j_call v_call d_call cdr3_aa cdr3_nt
- TRBJ2-3 TRBV20-1 - CRAGRGSGHEGIIISEGTDTQYF TGCAGAGCCGGTAGGGGGAGTGGGCACGAGGGGATAATCATCTCCGAGGGAACAGATACGCAGTATTTT
- TRBJ2-7 TRBV15 - CATSRDKSFSSYEQYF TGTGCCACCAGCAGAGATAAATCGTTCAGCAGTTACGAGCAGTACTTC
- TRBJ2-7 TRBV5-1 - CASSLLGGKGEQYF TGCGCCAGCAGCTTGTTAGGGGGAAAGGGCGAGCAGTACTTC
few TRBJ1-6 TRBV2 - CASSPGGSNSPLHF TGTGCCAGCAGTCCCGGGGGCTCCAATTCACCCCTCCACTTT
- TRBJ2-3 TRBV3-1 TRBD2 CASSHFRGGPSSTDTQYF TGTGCCAGCAGCCACTTTCGGGGGGGACCCTCTAGCACAGATACGCAGTATTTT
- TRBJ2-5 TRBV27 - CASSSPGRHRETQYF TGTGCCAGCAGTTCTCCCGGCCGCCACCGAGAGACCCAGTACTTC
- TRBJ2-5 TRBV20-1 TRBD2 CSASGIGGRSYGQYF TGCAGTGCTAGTGGCATTGGCGGGAGATCCTACGGGCAGTACTTC
- TRBJ2-1 TRBV29-1 TRBD2 CSGLIGRADNEQFF TGCAGCGGACTGATCGGGAGGGCCGACAATGAGCAGTTCTTC
few TRBJ2-1 TRBV5-1 TRBD1 CASSSDRGLYNEQFF TGCGCCAGCAGCTCGGACAGGGGATTGTACAATGAGCAGTTCTTC
- TRBJ2-3 TRBV2 - CASSEGRGSTDTQYF TGTGCCAGCAGTGAGGGTCGGGGTTCCACAGATACGCAGTATTTT
few TRBJ2-1 TRBV30 - CAWSVNEQFF TGTGCCTGGAGTGTAAATGAGCAGTTCTTC
few TRBJ1-2 TRBV6-6 - CASSKGGSAETYGYTF TGTGCCAGCAGTAAAGGGGGGAGCGCTGAGACCTATGGCTACACCTTC
- TRBJ2-2 TRBV20-1 - CSARGRVNTGELFF TGCAGTGCTAGAGGCAGGGTAAACACCGGGGAGCTGTTTTTT
- TRBJ2-7 TRBV7-2 - CASSLGSYNEQYF TGTGCCAGCAGCTTAGGTTCTTACAATGAGCAGTACTTC
- TRBJ2-1 TRBV24-1 - CATSLHSSSYNEQFF TGTGCCACCAGTTTACACAGCTCCTCCTACAATGAGCAGTTCTTC
few TRBJ2-5 TRBV20-1 TRBD1 CSARDLGQGDRETQYF TGCAGTGCTAGAGACTTGGGACAGGGAGACCGAGAGACCCAGTACTTC
- TRBJ2-3 TRBV3-1 TRBD2 CASLKRGSGAPQYF TGTGCCAGCCTCAAGAGAGGAAGCGGGGCCCCGCAGTATTTT
few TRBJ2-7 TRBV6-2/TRBV6-3 - CASSSPGRRSYEQYF TGTGCCAGCAGTTCCCCGGGGAGACGGTCCTACGAGCAGTACTTC
- TRBJ2-5 TRBV5-1 TRBD2 CASSFSGLARQETQYF TGCGCCAGCAGCTTTTCAGGACTAGCTCGGCAAGAGACCCAGTACTTC
- TRBJ2-3 TRBV7-2 - CASSLMYTDTQYF TGTGCCAGCAGCTTAATGTACACAGATACGCAGTATTTT
- TRBJ1-2 TRBV29-1 - CSVEDSGVNYGYTF TGCAGCGTTGAAGATTCCGGGGTTAACTATGGCTACACCTTC
few TRBJ2-7 TRBV29-1 - CSAFGGGEQYF TGCAGCGCGTTCGGGGGCGGGGAGCAGTACTTC
- TRBJ2-5 TRBV28 - CASSPPHQETQYF TGTGCCAGCAGTCCCCCACACCAAGAGACCCAGTACTTC
- TRBJ2-2 TRBV20-1 TRBD2 CSAPEAGGRLGELFF TGCAGTGCACCTGAGGCGGGAGGGCGGCTCGGGGAGCTGTTTTTT
- TRBJ2-7 TRBV7-9 TRBD2 CASSRIQTSGGYNEQYF TGTGCCAGCAGCCGAATACAGACTAGCGGGGGATACAATGAGCAGTACTTC
- TRBJ2-7 TRBV9 - CASSAPGFPYEQYF TGTGCCAGCAGCGCCCCGGGGTTCCCCTACGAGCAGTACTTC
- TRBJ2-1 TRBV11-2 TRBD1 CASSSDRIYNEQFF TGTGCCAGCAGCTCGGACAGGATTTACAATGAGCAGTTCTTC
- TRBJ2-7 TRBV6-2/TRBV6-3 TRBD1 CASSRPGTAYEQYF TGTGCCAGCAGTAGACCCGGGACAGCCTACGAGCAGTACTTC
- TRBJ1-5 TRBV12-3/TRBV12-4 TRBD1 CASRGTGGLQPQHF TGTGCCAGCAGGGGGACAGGGGGCCTTCAGCCCCAGCATTTT
- TRBJ2-1 TRBV28 - CASSLGRVNEQFF TGTGCCAGCAGTCTGGGAAGGGTCAATGAGCAGTTCTTC
many TRBJ1-1 TRBV6-6 - CASSYSKESFEAFF TGTGCCAGCAGTTACTCGAAAGAGTCTTTCGAAGCTTTCTTT
- TRBJ2-3 TRBV29-1 - CSVAGGLSTDTQYF TGCAGCGTTGCCGGGGGGCTATCCACAGATACGCAGTATTTT
- TRBJ2-5 TRBV14 TRBD1 CASSQDRGRWYKQYF TGTGCCAGCAGCCAAGACAGGGGGCGGTGGTACAAGCAGTACTTC
few TRBJ2-7 TRBV6-5 - CASRRESTYEQYF TGTGCCAGCAGGCGCGAGAGTACCTACGAGCAGTACTTC
- TRBJ2-1 TRBV7-9 TRBD2 CTSSLTSVSGNEQFF TGTACCAGCAGCCTTACTAGCGTTTCAGGCAATGAGCAGTTCTTC
many TRBJ2-1 TRBV20-1 TRBD1 CSASPGQGFYEQFF TGCAGTGCTAGCCCGGGACAGGGATTCTATGAGCAGTTCTTC
- TRBJ2-6 TRBV27 - CASRSSGANVPTF TGTGCCAGCCGGAGCTCTGGGGCCAACGTCCCGACTTTC
- TRBJ1-2 TRBV12-3/TRBV12-4 TRBD1 CASSLGYRGGGYTF TGTGCCAGCAGTTTGGGCTACAGGGGTGGTGGCTACACCTTC
- TRBJ2-1 TRBV5-1 TRBD1 CASKSQGQGAVMDEQFF TGCGCCAGCAAGTCACAAGGACAGGGGGCGGTTATGGATGAGCAGTTCTTC
once TRBJ1-5 TRBV4-1 TRBD1 CASSQGPGQGNQPQHF TGCGCCAGCAGCCAAGGCCCGGGACAGGGCAATCAGCCCCAGCATTTT
few TRBJ2-1 TRBV20-1 TRBD2 CSASSGGATSNEQFF TGCAGTGCTAGTAGCGGGGGGGCGACAAGCAATGAGCAGTTCTTC
- TRBJ1-2 TRBV2 TRBD1 CAIPPGQLGGYTF TGTGCCATCCCTCCGGGACAGCTGGGGGGCTACACCTTC
- TRBJ2-3 TRBV2 - CASSEGIGQGYTDTQYF TGTGCCAGCAGTGAAGGTATCGGGCAGGGATACACAGATACGCAGTATTTT
many TRBJ2-1 TRBV29-1 - CSPLIEQFF TGCAGCCCCTTGATTGAGCAGTTCTTC
few TRBJ1-4 TRBV7-9 TRBD1 CASSPRGDFNEKLFF TGTGCCAGCAGCCCCAGGGGGGATTTTAATGAAAAACTGTTTTTT
- TRBJ2-5 TRBV7-2 TRBD1 CASSSGQDKETQYF TGTGCCAGCAGCTCAGGACAGGACAAAGAGACCCAGTACTTC
- TRBJ1-6 TRBV7-6 - CASSRGGTSSYNSPLHF TGTGCCAGCAGCCGAGGGGGAACCAGCTCCTATAATTCACCCCTCCACTTT
- TRBJ1-1 TRBV7-8 TRBD1 CASSFGQGAWNTEAFF TGTGCCAGCAGCTTCGGACAGGGGGCCTGGAACACTGAAGCTTTCTTT
few TRBJ2-5 TRBV6-5 - CASSYYAARETQYF TGTGCCAGCAGTTACTATGCAGCACGGGAGACCCAGTACTTC
- TRBJ2-5 TRBV5-6 - CASSGGTTQETQYF TGTGCCAGCAGCGGCGGGACAACCCAAGAGACCCAGTACTTC
- TRBJ1-1 TRBV12-3/TRBV12-4 - CASSPRTVNTEAFF TGTGCCAGCAGTCCCCGGACGGTGAACACTGAAGCTTTCTTT
- TRBJ2-7 TRBV5-6 TRBD1 CASGLTGGYNEQYF TGTGCCAGCGGTCTTACAGGGGGCTACAATGAGCAGTACTTC
- TRBJ2-7 TRBV28 TRBD2 CASSPPGLGLIHEQYF TGTGCCAGCAGTCCCCCGGGACTAGGGTTGATTCACGAGCAGTACTTC
- TRBJ1-1 TRBV20-1 TRBD1 CSAKETGMGPEAFF TGCAGTGCTAAGGAGACAGGGATGGGCCCTGAAGCTTTCTTT
- TRBJ2-5 TRBV9 TRBD2 CASSVSGGDDGTQYF TGTGCCAGCAGCGTTAGCGGGGGGGATGATGGGACCCAGTACTTC
once TRBJ2-1 TRBV4-3 - CASSQDFGQGNGEQFF TGCGCCAGCAGCCAAGATTTTGGTCAGGGGAACGGTGAGCAGTTCTTC
few TRBJ1-4 TRBV6-2/TRBV6-3 - CASSYRQRNEKLFF TGTGCCAGCAGTTACCGACAGCGGAATGAAAAACTGTTTTTT
- TRBJ1-1 TRBV20-1 - CSARTGGAGTEAFF TGCAGTGCTAGAACGGGGGGGGCGGGAACTGAAGCTTTCTTT
- TRBJ2-3 TRBV4-3 TRBD2 CASSQEASGVTDTQYF TGCGCCAGCAGCCAAGAAGCTAGCGGGGTGACAGATACGCAGTATTTT
- TRBJ2-1 TRBV20-1 TRBD2 CSALSGGPYNEQFF TGCAGTGCCCTAAGCGGGGGCCCCTACAATGAGCAGTTCTTC